This T cell receptor beta chain was observed in a study of OX40 agonist ivuxolimab in advanced cancers. Overall study context: Hepatocellular carcinoma, melanoma, renal cell or head and neck cancer affected the dose-escalation patients. Three individuals attained partial responses, comprising one hepatocellular carcinoma case and two cutaneous melanoma cases.

Study-wide points: Blood T cells, both CD4+ and CD8+, expanded clonally by week 6 at 0.1 to 3.0 mg/kg. On average, CD8+ T cells had more expanded clones than CD4+.

This clone was detected only once. The target antigen is unknown. The germline V and J ends were trimmed by 1 base and 3 bases, with 13 bases remaining between them. CDR1 and CDR2 from the germline V gene are SGHNT and YENEEA. The CDR3 sequence is 16 residues long. Some clones are missing from TCRdb's copy, which holds only in-frame ones; the method was immunoSEQ multiplex PCR. The sample yields roughly 16,000 clones, about 76% seen once. This sequence was found in an adult with an advanced solid tumor such as melanoma, head and neck, liver or kidney cancer. Here the sequenced sample was CD4+ or CD8+ T cells sorted from blood, taken in a trial of the OX40 agonist ivuxolimab. V usage is TRBV11-3 and J usage is TRBJ2-1; D not resolved. The CDR3 reads CASSLVVSTYYNEQFF. CDR3 bases: TGTGCCAGCAGCTTAGTAGTGTCCACATACTACAATGAGCAGTTCTTC.